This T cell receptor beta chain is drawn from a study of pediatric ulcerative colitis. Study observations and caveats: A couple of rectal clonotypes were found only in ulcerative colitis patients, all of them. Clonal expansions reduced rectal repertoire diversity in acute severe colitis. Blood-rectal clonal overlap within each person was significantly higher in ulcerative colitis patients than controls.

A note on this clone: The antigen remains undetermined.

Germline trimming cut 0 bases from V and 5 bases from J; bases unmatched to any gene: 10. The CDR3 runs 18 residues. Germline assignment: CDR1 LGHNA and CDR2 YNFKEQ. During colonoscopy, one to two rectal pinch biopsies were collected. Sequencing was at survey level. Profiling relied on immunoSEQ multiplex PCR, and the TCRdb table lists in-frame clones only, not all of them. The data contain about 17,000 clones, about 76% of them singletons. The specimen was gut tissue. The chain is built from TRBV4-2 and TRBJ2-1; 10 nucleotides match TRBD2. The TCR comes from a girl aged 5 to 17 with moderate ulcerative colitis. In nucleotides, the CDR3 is TGTGCCAGCAGCCAAGATAGGGCTAGCGGGAGCTTCGACAATGAGCAGTTCTTC. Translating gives CASSQDRASGSFDNEQFF.